What follows are 6 T cell receptor beta chains derived from one specimen sequenced in a study of metastatic and nonmetastatic thyroid tumors. Each patient came to thyroid surgery without any prior treatment (of any kind). Through MiXCR, TCRdb re-clonotyped the PCR reads. The data show about 20,000 clones, about a sixth seen once. Sequenced input: tumor tissue. Receptors originate from a female donor with papillary thyroid cancer or a benign thyroid nodule (not recorded which). Some clones in this sample may be carry-over from other donors' samples.

This clone was found many times. The rearrangement links TRBV2 to TRBJ1-2; TRBD1 is a possible D gene (6 bases). This CDR3 has 13 residues. The germline V and J ends were trimmed by 6 bases and 7 bases, with 15 bases remaining between them. The germline gives CDR1 SNHLY, CDR2 FYNNEI. CDR3 nucleotide sequence: TGTGCCAGCAGGTTTCTACAGGGCTTTGGCTACACCTTC. The encoded protein is CASRFLQGFGYTF.

This clone was seen ten or more times. This chain connects TRBV29-1 to TRBJ1-2; D is undetermined. Germline V gives CDR1 SQVTM, CDR2 ANQGSEA. V was pared by 6 bases and J by 6 bases, with 11 bases between. The CDR3 is made up of 11 amino acids. CDR3 residues: CSVPGNNGYTF. For the CDR3, the DNA is TGCAGCGTCCCGGGGAATAATGGCTACACCTTC.

This clone was detected ten times or more. CDR3 coding DNA: TGTGCCAGCTCACCTCCCGCCGGGAACTCGAGAGAGCAGTACTTC. This codes for CASSPPAGNSREQYF. This rearrangement joins TRBV18 to TRBJ2-7, with D tentatively TRBD2 (5 bases). This CDR3 has 15 residues. Trimming took off 3 bases at V and 7 bases at J, with 19 bases between the two ends. Looked up from germline, CDR1 is KGHSH and CDR2 is LQKENI.

This clone turned up a few times. V is TRBV6-5 and J is TRBJ2-2, with D unclear. Germline loops: CDR1 MNHEY, CDR2 SVGAGI. The CDR3 extends over 15 amino acids. The V and J ends lost 4 bases and 4 bases respectively, with 13 bases between them. DNA for the CDR3: TGTGCCAGCAGTTTCCTGGGTCCCGGCACCGGGGAGCTGTTTTTT. Its protein product is CASSFLGPGTGELFF.

The V and J genes are TRBV2 and TRBJ1-4, with D unclear. Germline CDR1 reads SNHLY; CDR2 reads FYNNEI. The CDR3 consists of 15 residues. The V end was cut by 8 bases, the J end by 6 bases, with 19 bases between. DNA for the CDR3: TGTGCCAGCTCACCACCGGGCAGTTACTATGAAAAACTGTTTTTT. Translated, it gives CASSPPGSYYEKLFF. The full variable domain, with the rest looked up from reference TRBV2 and TRBJ1-4, is EPEVTQTPSHQVTQMGQEVILRCVPISNHLYFYWYRQILGQKVEFLVSFYNNEISEKSEIFDDQFSVERPDGSNFTLKIRSTKLEDSAMYFCASSPPGSYYEKLFFGSGTQLSVL.

By frequency in the sample, this clone is medium-sized. The chain couples TRBV27 to TRBJ2-6; D ambiguous. CDR1 and CDR2 (germline): MNHEY, SMNVEV (reference sequence). CDR3 length: 15 amino acids. V shed 2 bases and J shed 1 base, with 6 bases lying between them. Here the CDR3 reads CASSLQRSGANVLTF. The CDR3 DNA reads as TGTGCCAGCAGTTTACAGAGATCTGGGGCCAACGTCCTGACTTTC.